The sequence of this TCR beta chain was determined in a study of naive and memory T cell subsets. Both TRBC1 and TRBC2 were covered by a beta constant-region primer of two equimolar oligonucleotides. The ligated cDNA underwent four PCR rounds using SP2 and nested alpha and beta constant-region primers. TCRdb independently ran MiXCR on the UMI-ligation and nested PCR reads; one entry per CDR3 protein. The sample yields roughly 150,000 distinct CDR3 sequences, about 20% seen once. Study observations and caveats: Over 90% of naive TCR sequences appeared only once, unlike memory subsets. Especially in CD8 cells, naive repertoires contained a few larger clonotypes, possibly CD45RA-re-expressing memory cells. TCR counts from RNA may reflect activation-linked expression changes. In CD4 and CD8 cells, diversity dropped from naive through EMRA.

As regards this clonotype: Its specificity is unknown.

Trimming removed 8 bases at V and 7 bases at J, with 27 bases between. The CDR3 runs 17 residues. Germline V gene data show CDR1 as SNHLY and CDR2 as FYNNEI. From the second PCR step, alpha and beta chains were amplified apart. Sequences were obtained from naive CD8+ T cells from blood. V gene TRBV2 combines with J gene TRBJ2-1, with a possible D match to TRBD2 (5 bases). The clonotype originates from a human donor in good health. CDR3 DNA: TGTGCCAGCCCGGGTGGGTCCGGACTGGGCCTGGGGAATGAGCAGTTCTTC. Protein sequence: CASPGGSGLGLGNEQFF.